The next 7 T cell receptor beta chains were all read from a single sample in a study of shared clonotypes between healthy human individuals. Cells designated naive CD8 were CD45RO-negative and were positively selected for CCR7, with terminally differentiated effector memory CD45RA+ cells excluded. Clones were read by immunoSEQ multiplex PCR, and TCRdb kept only the in-frame ones, dropping some. This sample has about 2.2 million clones, with roughly 95% found just once. Specimen: naive CD8+ T cells from PBMCs. These receptors originate from a young man in good health. Some clones in this sample may be carry-over from other donors' samples.

This clone was picked up one time. The chain has TRBV7-8 and TRBJ2-2; D is possibly TRBD1 or TRBD2 (6 bases each). The germline V and J ends were trimmed by 5 bases and 6 bases, with 16 bases remaining between them. From germline, CDR1 is SGHVS and CDR2 FQNEAQ. The CDR3 spans 15 residues. CDR3 nucleotides: TGTGCCAGCAGCCCCTGGGTGGGGGGCCCCGGGGAGCTGTTTTTT. Translating it yields CASSPWVGGPGELFF.

The chain combines TRBV25-1 with TRBJ2-3, with 7 bases lining up with TRBD2. Germline V gives CDR1 MGHDK, CDR2 SYGVNS. CDR3 length equals 14 residues. Trimming cost V 3 bases and J 0 bases; bases outside gene matches: 0. The CDR3 reads CASSERGSTDTQYF. Written as DNA, the CDR3 is TGTGCCAGCAGTGAGCGGGGGAGCACAGATACGCAGTATTTT.

The rearrangement uses TRBV5-6 and TRBJ2-7; D not certain. V lost 3 bases to trimming and J lost 0 bases, with 7 bases between them. Germline CDR1 is SGHDT and CDR2 is YYEEEE. This CDR3 has 13 residues. The DNA of the CDR3 is TGTGCCAGCAGCTGGGCGAACTCCTACGAGCAGTACTTC. It yields the protein CASSWANSYEQYF.

Regarding this clone: Other nucleotide sequences from this sample produce the same CDR3. J is TRBJ2-2 and V is TRBV7-3; the D is unclear. In germline, CDR1 is SGHTA, CDR2 FQGTGA. V lost 3 bases and J 1 base, leaving 6 bases between the germline ends. The CDR3 sequence is 14 residues long. CDR3 sequence reads: CASSLVGNTGELFF. CDR3 DNA sequence: TGTGCCAGCAGCTTGGTAGGGAACACCGGGGAGCTGTTTTTT. Drawing the rest from reference TRBV7-3 and TRBJ2-2, the complete variable domain is GAGVSQTPSNKVTEKGKYVELRCDPISGHTALYWYRQSLGQGPEFLIYFQGTGAADDSGLPNDRFFAVRPEGSVSTLKIQRTERGDSAVYLCASSLVGNTGELFFGEGSRLTVL.

The chain links TRBV14 to TRBJ1-2, with D possibly TRBD1 on 5 matching bases. The germline V and J ends were trimmed by 4 bases and 8 bases, with 20 bases remaining between them. This CDR3 is 15 amino acids long. Germline V gene data show CDR1 as SGHDN and CDR2 as FVKESK. CDR3 in DNA: TGTGCCAGCAGCCTTGCCGGGACCGTTAGCAGAGGCTACACCTTC. It yields the protein CASSLAGTVSRGYTF. The full variable domain, with the rest looked up from reference TRBV14 and TRBJ1-2, is EAGVTQFPSHSVIEKGQTVTLRCDPISGHDNLYWYRRVMGKEIKFLLHFVKESKQDESGMPNNRFLAERTGGTYSTLKVQPAELEDSGVYFCASSLAGTVSRGYTFGSGTRLTVV.

CDR3 bases: TGTGCCAGCAGCGTCCGGGACTACTACAATGAGCAGTTCTTC. It codes for CASSVRDYYNEQFF. V and J are TRBV5-8 and TRBJ2-1; the match to TRBD2 covers 7 bases. The V and J ends lost 4 bases and 3 bases, in that order; junction bases with no gene match: 4. Germline V lookup: CDR1 SGHTS, CDR2 YDEGEE. CDR3 length: 14 amino acids.

This rearrangement joins TRBV29-1 to TRBJ2-7; possible D gene TRBD1, 7 bases. There are 10 residues in the CDR3. CDR1 is SQVTM and CDR2 is ANQGSEA in the germline V gene. V lost 7 bases, J lost 6 bases, and 10 bases lay in between. The CDR3 region is CSAQGGEQYF. The CDR3 nucleotides read TGCAGCGCCCAGGGGGGCGAGCAGTACTTC.